Each of the 24 T cell receptor beta chains below was sequenced from the same sample in a study of shared clonotypes between healthy human individuals. Selected positively for CCR7 and CD45RO-negative, naive CD8 cells excluded terminally differentiated effector memory CD45RA+ cells. Produced via immunoSEQ multiplex PCR; TCRdb's table is partial and in-frame only. The sample contains around 2.1 million clones, approximately 94% of which appear only once. The sample taken for sequencing was naive CD8+ T cells from PBMCs. The origin of the receptors is a man aged 18 to 30 in good health. Some clones in this sample may be carry-over from other donors' samples.

V is TRBV7-9 and J is TRBJ2-2, with 10 bases matching TRBD2. Germline loops: CDR1 SEHNR, CDR2 FQNEAQ (reference sequence). CDR3 length: 17 amino acids. Unmatched junction bases numbered 7, after V lost 3 bases and J lost 3 bases. This chain's CDR3 is CASSFLLAGAHTGELFF. In nucleotides, the CDR3 is TGTGCCAGCAGCTTTCTGCTAGCGGGAGCCCACACCGGGGAGCTGTTTTTT.

The chain combines TRBV4-1 with TRBJ1-2; D uncertain. V was clipped by 0 bases and J by 4 bases, with 15 bases between them. Per germline, CDR1 MGHRA and CDR2 YSYEKL. The CDR3 loop spans 16 amino acids. The chain's CDR3 is CASSQDRAANPYGYTF. Written as DNA, the CDR3 is TGCGCCAGCAGCCAAGATAGGGCAGCCAATCCCTATGGCTACACCTTC.

This chain links TRBV19 with TRBJ2-7; TRBD2 might be the D (6 bases). Trimming removed 5 bases at V and 1 base at J, with 21 bases between. Germline CDR1 is LNHDA and CDR2 is SQIVND (reference sequence). The CDR3 length is 17 residues. Here the CDR3 DNA reads TGTGCCAGTAGTCCCCGTTTAGGGGAAAGCGGGTCCTACGAGCAGTACTTC. This encodes CASSPRLGESGSYEQYF.

The V gene is TRBV9, the J gene TRBJ2-5; no reliable D call. The CDR3 spans 11 residues. V was clipped by 4 bases and J by 4 bases, with 5 bases between them. Germline V gene lookup returns CDR1 SGDLS and CDR2 YYNGEE. The CDR3 protein is CASSSAETQYF. Here the CDR3 DNA reads TGTGCCAGCAGCTCCGCAGAGACCCAGTACTTC.

The chain links TRBV5-1 to TRBJ2-3, with a tentative D call TRBD1 (6 bases). CDR1 and CDR2 (germline): SGHRS, YFSETQ. The CDR3 is 15 amino acids. Trimming took 0 bases from V and 4 from J, leaving 12 bases between them. CDR3 bases: TGCGCCAGCAGCTTGGCCGGCAGGGGCGCAGATACGCAGTATTTT. Translation gives CASSLAGRGADTQYF.

The chain links TRBV29-1 to TRBJ2-1; no clear D. Trimming took off 4 bases at V and 4 bases at J, with 17 bases between the two ends. The CDR3 sequence is 15 residues long. Germline values: CDR1 SQVTM, CDR2 ANQGSEA. CDR3 in amino acids: CSVGVGLPAYNEQFF. The DNA for the CDR3 is TGCAGCGTTGGAGTGGGCCTCCCTGCATACAATGAGCAGTTCTTC.

This clone occurred once. The rearrangement uses TRBV4-1 and TRBJ2-2, with D uncertain. Germline CDR1 MGHRA, CDR2 YSYEKL. CDR3 size: 14 residues. V dropped 1 base and J dropped 6 bases, with 9 bases sitting between them. This CDR3 is CASSQVGVPGELFF. CDR3 DNA sequence: TGCGCCAGCAGCCAAGTAGGTGTTCCCGGGGAGCTGTTTTTT.

The rearrangement links TRBV6-1 to TRBJ2-7; 10 nucleotides agree with TRBD1. CDR3 length: 15 residues. Germline trimming cut 1 base from V and 4 bases from J; bases unmatched to any gene: 4. CDR1 and CDR2 (germline): MNHNS, SASEGT. CDR3 residues: CASSEGTGGFYEQYF. As DNA, the CDR3 is TGTGCCAGCAGTGAAGGGACAGGGGGTTTTTACGAGCAGTACTTC.

This rearrangement joins TRBV28 to TRBJ2-1; D is perhaps TRBD2 (6 bases). The CDR3 spans 15 residues. The germline V gene encodes CDR1 MDHEN and CDR2 SYDVKM. Trimming pared 5 bases from V and 5 bases from J, leaving 16 bases between. CDR3 loop: CASSPPGVRDNEQFF. CDR3 nucleotide sequence: TGTGCCAGCAGTCCCCCGGGAGTTAGGGACAATGAGCAGTTCTTC.

This clone was seen only once. The rearrangement links TRBV5-6 to TRBJ2-3; unclear D gene. The CDR3 loop spans 16 amino acids. Trimming took 4 bases from V and 2 from J, leaving 17 bases between them. Looked up from germline, CDR1 is SGHDT and CDR2 is YYEEEE. CDR3 nucleotides: TGTGCCAGCAGCGGGTCCTGGAGTCGGGCCACAGATACGCAGTATTTT. Translating gives CASSGSWSRATDTQYF.

In its sample, this clone was seen once. V gene TRBV27 combines with J gene TRBJ2-2; D remains ambiguous. Germline assignment: CDR1 MNHEY and CDR2 SMNVEV (reference sequence). V shed 5 bases and J shed 8 bases, with 21 bases lying between them. The CDR3 is 16 amino acids. CDR3 amino acids: CASSRYPRKDAGELFF. CDR3 in DNA: TGTGCCAGCAGTCGCTACCCTCGAAAAGACGCTGGGGAGCTGTTTTTT.

The V gene is TRBV15, the J gene TRBJ2-3; 11 bases align to TRBD2. The CDR3 totals 15 residues. Germline trimming cut 3 bases from V and 4 bases from J; bases unmatched to any gene: 3. The germline V gene encodes CDR1 LNHNV and CDR2 YYDKDF (reference sequence). The CDR3 nucleotides read TGTGCCACCAGCAGTCGACTAGCGGGGTCAGATACGCAGTATTTT. The encoded protein is CATSSRLAGSDTQYF.

This rearrangement joins TRBV25-1 to TRBJ1-2, with TRBD1 matching 8 bases. V lost 1 base to trimming and J lost 7 bases; unmatched junction nucleotides: 11. The CDR3 consists of 16 residues. The germline gives CDR1 MGHDK, CDR2 SYGVNS. CDR3 bases: TGTGCCAGCAGTGAATCAAGAACGGACAGGGTTACTGGCTACACCTTC. Translation gives CASSESRTDRVTGYTF.

The rearrangement links TRBV19 to TRBJ2-1; 7 bases map to TRBD2. From germline, CDR1 is LNHDA and CDR2 SQIVND (reference sequence). CDR3 length: 13 amino acids. V lost 3 bases and J lost 9; bases outside the gene matches: 5. In nucleotides, the CDR3 is TGTGCCAGTAGTATTGCGAGGGAGGGTGAGCAGTTCTTC. Its protein product is CASSIAREGEQFF.

The chain couples TRBV5-1 to TRBJ1-5; 9 bases agree with TRBD1. This CDR3 contains 22 residues. CDR1 is SGHRS and CDR2 is YFSETQ in the germline V gene. V dropped 4 bases and J dropped 0; count of bases not matched to a gene: 23. The CDR3, as DNA: TGCGCCAGCAGCGTGGACCGGGACAGGGCGTCTAGGAGTCTTTGTAGCAATCAGCCCCAGCATTTT. It specifies CASSVDRDRASRSLCSNQPQHF.

The rearrangement joins TRBV5-1 to TRBJ2-4; D unresolved. Germline CDR1 is SGHRS and CDR2 is YFSETQ. The CDR3 sequence is 17 residues long. Trimming took off 4 bases at V and 1 base at J, with 18 bases between the two ends. The DNA of the CDR3 is TGCGCCAGCAGCCCCCCGCCGTCCGGGCGGGCCAAAAACATTCAGTACTTC. It yields the protein CASSPPPSGRAKNIQYF.

This chain links TRBV9 with TRBJ2-7; TRBD1 aligns across 9 bases. Trimming cost V 2 bases and J 3 bases; bases outside gene matches: 9. Germline assignment: CDR1 SGDLS and CDR2 YYNGEE. There are 16 residues in the CDR3. This CDR3 reads CASSVSGTGTLYEQYF. CDR3 bases: TGTGCCAGCAGCGTGTCCGGGACAGGGACACTCTACGAGCAGTACTTC.

This chain joins TRBV28 and TRBJ2-5, with D perhaps matching TRBD1 (6 bases). This CDR3 has 16 residues. Trimming pared 7 bases from V and 2 bases from J, leaving 20 bases between. Germline V gives CDR1 MDHEN, CDR2 SYDVKM. The CDR3 DNA reads as TGTGCCAGCACCGACAACAGGGAAAGAACTCAAGAGACCCAGTACTTC. Protein sequence: CASTDNRERTQETQYF.

The table lists this clone with a count of one. The rearrangement uses TRBV7-8 and TRBJ2-1; D is perhaps TRBD2 (6 bases). Germline CDR1 SGHVS, CDR2 FQNEAQ. Trimming cost V 5 bases and J 4 bases, with 18 bases left between them. The CDR3 is 16 residues long. Here the CDR3 reads CASSRRLVGGYNEQFF. The CDR3 DNA sequence: TGTGCCAGCAGCCGAAGACTAGTCGGTGGATACAATGAGCAGTTCTTC.

This clone came up once. The chain joins TRBV29-1 to TRBJ2-1; 7 nucleotides line up with TRBD1. The length of the CDR3 is 16 residues. Trimming at V came to 6 bases and at J to 0 bases, leaving 11 bases not matched to a gene. In germline, CDR1 is SQVTM, CDR2 ANQGSEA. CDR3 protein: CSVAGQASSSYNEQFF. As DNA, the CDR3 is TGCAGCGTCGCCGGACAGGCGTCGAGCTCCTACAATGAGCAGTTCTTC.

The table lists this clone with a count of one. This rearrangement joins TRBV19 to TRBJ2-7; 7 nucleotides agree with TRBD1. Trimming removed 3 bases from V and 6 bases from J; junction bases left unmatched: 17. This CDR3 region has 17 residues. CDR1 LNHDA and CDR2 SQIVND come from the germline V gene (reference sequence). The CDR3 loop reads CASSIRRQGAGLGEQYF. For the CDR3, the DNA is TGTGCCAGTAGTATCCGAAGACAGGGTGCGGGTTTGGGCGAGCAGTACTTC.

The rearrangement links TRBV28 to TRBJ1-1, with TRBD1 matching over 9 bases. This CDR3 is 16 amino acids long. V lost 3 bases to trimming and J lost 5 bases; unmatched junction nucleotides: 10. The germline V gene encodes CDR1 MDHEN and CDR2 SYDVKM. The CDR3 here is CASSFVWDREGTEAFF. For the CDR3, the DNA is TGTGCCAGCAGTTTTGTTTGGGACAGGGAGGGGACTGAAGCTTTCTTT.

This clone was counted a few times. This chain connects TRBV4-1 to TRBJ1-5; D gene unclear. The CDR3 has 16 residues. Trimming shortened V by 0 bases and J by 0 bases, and 9 bases separated the two germline ends. The germline V gene encodes CDR1 MGHRA and CDR2 YSYEKL. Here the CDR3 DNA reads TGCGCCAGCAGCCAAGAACTCGGGTCTAGCAATCAGCCCCAGCATTTT. As protein: CASSQELGSSNQPQHF.

This clone was counted once. This chain links TRBV29-1 with TRBJ2-1; 11 positions agree with TRBD2. The germline V gene encodes CDR1 SQVTM and CDR2 ANQGSEA. Trimming cost V 4 bases and J 7 bases; bases outside gene matches: 9. The CDR3 has 15 residues. The CDR3 sequence is CSVVAGGYGWNEQFF. Written as DNA, the CDR3 is TGCAGCGTTGTAGCGGGAGGGTATGGTTGGAATGAGCAGTTCTTC.